This entry lists 5 T cell receptor beta chains sequenced from one sample in a study of T cell responses to AZD1222 COVID-19 vaccine (dated by TCRdb to the early 2020s). The library came from the immunoSEQ multiplex PCR assay. Here the immuneACCESS table is served through TCRdb, limited to in-frame sequences with V and J called. Missing clones are a known gap in these copies; in checked studies unresolved V genes cover under half, and the rest lacks a known reason. The sample table lists some 120,000 clones, 85% to 95% of them with a count of one. The ten most abundant clones make up 0.9% to 0.95% of the sample. The meaning of the sample's time point label: baseline before first vaccination. This material consisted of peripheral blood, taken on day 0 of AZD1222 vaccination. These receptors all stem from an adult in good health.

The rearrangement links TRBV7-9 to TRBJ1-6; 7 bases map to TRBD1. V gave up 6 bases and J gave up 5 bases; unmatched junction bases: 4. Germline CDR1 and CDR2: SEHNR and FQNEAQ (reference sequence). The length of the CDR3 is 14 residues. The CDR3 loop is CASSLGQNNSPLHF. Here the CDR3 DNA reads TGTGCCAGCAGTTTGGGACAGAATAATTCACCCCTCCACTTT.

J is TRBJ1-2 and V is TRBV7-9; TRBD1 matches at 9 bases. Germline CDR1 SEHNR, CDR2 FQNEAQ (reference sequence). V trimming: 5 bases; J trimming: 4 bases; junction bases outside the gene matches: 8. There are 15 residues in the CDR3. CDR3 nucleotides: TGTGCCAGCAGCATTCCGGGACAGGGCATCTATGGCTACACCTTC. As protein: CASSIPGQGIYGYTF.

This sequence joins TRBV11-2 and TRBJ2-2; maybe TRBD2 (6 bases). V lost 3 bases and J lost 7, with 21 bases in between. Germline V gives CDR1 SGHAT, CDR2 FQNNGV. This CDR3 is 17 amino acids long. CDR3 in DNA: TGTGCCAGCAGCTTCCCTGTCTTGACGGGGGTAAGCGGGGAGCTGTTTTTT. This sequence encodes CASSFPVLTGVSGELFF. The full variable domain, completed using reference TRBV11-2 and TRBJ2-2, is EAGVAQSPRYKIIEKRQSVAFWCNPISGHATLYWYQQILGQGPKLLIQFQNNGVVDDSQLPKDRFSAERLKGVDSTLKIQPAKLEDSAVYLCASSFPVLTGVSGELFFGEGSRLTVL.

The chain combines TRBV4-2 with TRBJ2-6; TRBD2 matches 11 bases. Germline V gene sequence: CDR1 LGHNA, CDR2 YNFKEQ. V gave up 0 bases and J gave up 4 bases; unmatched junction bases: 5. This CDR3 is 18 amino acids long. The CDR3 DNA follows: TGTGCCAGCAGCCAAGAGCCTAGCGGGGGGCCGGGGGCCAACGTCCTGACTTTC. Translation gives CASSQEPSGGPGANVLTF.

The chain employs TRBV10-3 and TRBJ2-5, with 8 bases fitting TRBD2. The CDR3 length is 16 residues. Germline-derived CDR1 and CDR2 are ENHRY and SYGVKD. Losses at the gene ends were 2 bases for V and 7 bases for J; bases not matched to a gene: 12. The chain's CDR3 is CAISESPGTRTGTQYF. The CDR3 region has the DNA TGTGCCATCAGTGAGAGCCCCGGGACTAGAACAGGGACCCAGTACTTC.